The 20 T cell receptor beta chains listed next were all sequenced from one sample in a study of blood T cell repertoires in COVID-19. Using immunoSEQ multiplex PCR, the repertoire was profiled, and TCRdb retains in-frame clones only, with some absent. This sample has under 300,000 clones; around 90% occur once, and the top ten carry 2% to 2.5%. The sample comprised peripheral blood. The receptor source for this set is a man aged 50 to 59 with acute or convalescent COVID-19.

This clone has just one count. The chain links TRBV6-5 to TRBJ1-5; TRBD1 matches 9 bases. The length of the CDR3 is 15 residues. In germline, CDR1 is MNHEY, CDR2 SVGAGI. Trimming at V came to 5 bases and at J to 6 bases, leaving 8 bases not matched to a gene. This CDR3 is CASSLQGAYPQPQHF. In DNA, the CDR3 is TGTGCCAGCAGTCTACAGGGGGCCTACCCTCAGCCCCAGCATTTT.

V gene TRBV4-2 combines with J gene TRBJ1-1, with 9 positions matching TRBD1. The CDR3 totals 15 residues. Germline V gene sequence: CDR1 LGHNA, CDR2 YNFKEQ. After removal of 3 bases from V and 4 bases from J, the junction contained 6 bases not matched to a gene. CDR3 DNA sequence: TGTGCCAGCAGCCATCCCGGGACAGGGACCACTGAAGCTTTCTTT. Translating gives CASSHPGTGTTEAFF.

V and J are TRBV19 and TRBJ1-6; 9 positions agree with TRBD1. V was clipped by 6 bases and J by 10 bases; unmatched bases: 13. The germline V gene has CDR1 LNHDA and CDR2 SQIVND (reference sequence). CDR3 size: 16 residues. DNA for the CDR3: TGTGCCAGTAGATCCGGGACAGGGTTGAGCGGGTCACCCCTCCACTTT. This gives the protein CASRSGTGLSGSPLHF.

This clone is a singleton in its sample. The CDR3 coding sequence is TGCGCCAGCAGCTTGGGACTAGCGGGGGGGATAGATACGCAGTATTTT. It translates to CASSLGLAGGIDTQYF. The rearrangement links TRBV5-1 to TRBJ2-3; 14 bases line up with TRBD2. The CDR3 has 16 amino acids. J was trimmed by 5 bases and V by 0 bases; bases with no gene match: 2. From germline, CDR1 is SGHRS and CDR2 YFSETQ.

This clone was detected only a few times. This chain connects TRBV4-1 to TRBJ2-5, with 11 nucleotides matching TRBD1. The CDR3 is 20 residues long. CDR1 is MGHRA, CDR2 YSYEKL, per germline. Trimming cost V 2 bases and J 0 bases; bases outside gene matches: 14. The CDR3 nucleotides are TGCGCCAGCAGCCAACCCCCACCGGGACAGGGGGTAAAAGACCAAGAGACCCAGTACTTC. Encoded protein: CASSQPPPGQGVKDQETQYF.

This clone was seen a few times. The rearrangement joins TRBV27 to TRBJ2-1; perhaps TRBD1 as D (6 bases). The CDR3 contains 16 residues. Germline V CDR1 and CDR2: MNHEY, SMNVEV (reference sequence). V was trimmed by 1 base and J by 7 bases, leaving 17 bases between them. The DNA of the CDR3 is TGTGCCAGCAGTTTATGGGGATTGGGGGCAAGGAATGAGCAGTTCTTC. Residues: CASSLWGLGARNEQFF.

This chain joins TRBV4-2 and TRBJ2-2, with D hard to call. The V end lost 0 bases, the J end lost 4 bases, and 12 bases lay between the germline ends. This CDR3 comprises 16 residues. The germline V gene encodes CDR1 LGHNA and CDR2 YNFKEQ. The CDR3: CASSQESVSTTGELFF. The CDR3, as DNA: TGTGCCAGCAGCCAAGAAAGCGTTAGCACCACCGGGGAGCTGTTTTTT.

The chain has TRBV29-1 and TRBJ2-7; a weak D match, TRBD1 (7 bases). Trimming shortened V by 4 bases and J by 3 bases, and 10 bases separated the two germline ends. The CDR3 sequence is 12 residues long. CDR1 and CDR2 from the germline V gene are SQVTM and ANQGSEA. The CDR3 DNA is TGCAGCGTTGCGGGGGACAGCTACGAGCAGTACTTC. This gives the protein CSVAGDSYEQYF.

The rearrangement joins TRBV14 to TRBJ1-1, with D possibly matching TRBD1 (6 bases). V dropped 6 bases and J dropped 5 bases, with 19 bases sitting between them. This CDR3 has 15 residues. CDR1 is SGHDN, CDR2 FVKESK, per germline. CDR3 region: CASSQRGGAITEAFF. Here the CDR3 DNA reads TGTGCCAGCAGTCAACGTGGGGGGGCAATAACTGAAGCTTTCTTT.

In nucleotides, the CDR3 is TGTGCCAGCAGCAGAGAACAGGGCCCCAATGGCTACACCTTC. It specifies CASSREQGPNGYTF. J is TRBJ1-2 and V is TRBV7-9; tentatively, D is TRBD1 (6 bases). The CDR3 sequence is 14 residues long. Germline CDR1 reads SEHNR; CDR2 reads FQNEAQ (reference sequence). With 5 bases removed from V and 6 bases from J, the gap between germline ends came to 16 bases.

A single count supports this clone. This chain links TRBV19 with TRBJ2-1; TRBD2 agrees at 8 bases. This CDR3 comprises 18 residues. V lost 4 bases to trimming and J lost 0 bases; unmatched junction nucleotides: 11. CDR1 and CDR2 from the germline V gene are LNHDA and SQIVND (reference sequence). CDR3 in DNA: TGTGCCAGTAGTAGCCCCCCGGGGGGGATTAACTCCTACAATGAGCAGTTCTTC. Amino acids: CASSSPPGGINSYNEQFF.

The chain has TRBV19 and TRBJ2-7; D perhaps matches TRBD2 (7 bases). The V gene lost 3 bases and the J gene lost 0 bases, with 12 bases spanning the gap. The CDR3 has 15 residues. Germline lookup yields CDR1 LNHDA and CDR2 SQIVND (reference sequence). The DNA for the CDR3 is TGTGCCAGTAGTATGTCGCGGGGGCTCTCCTACGAGCAGTACTTC. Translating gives CASSMSRGLSYEQYF.

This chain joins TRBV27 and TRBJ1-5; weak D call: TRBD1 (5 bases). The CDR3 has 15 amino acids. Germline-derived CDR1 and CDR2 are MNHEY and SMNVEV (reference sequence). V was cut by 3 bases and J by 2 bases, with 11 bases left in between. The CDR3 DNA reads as TGTGCCAGCAGTTTTGGGCCGGGGGGCAATCAGCCCCAGCATTTT. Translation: CASSFGPGGNQPQHF.

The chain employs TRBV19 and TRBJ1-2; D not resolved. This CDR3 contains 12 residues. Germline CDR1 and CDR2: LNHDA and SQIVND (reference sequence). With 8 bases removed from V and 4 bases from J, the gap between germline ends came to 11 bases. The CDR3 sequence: CASGSIAYGYTF. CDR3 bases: TGTGCCAGTGGATCCATAGCCTATGGCTACACCTTC. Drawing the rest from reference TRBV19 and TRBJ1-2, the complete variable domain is DGGITQSPKYLFRKEGQNVTLSCEQNLNHDAMYWYRQDPGQGLRLIYYSQIVNDFQKGDIAEGYSVSREKKESFPLTVTSAQKNPTAFYLCASGSIAYGYTFGSGTRLTVV.

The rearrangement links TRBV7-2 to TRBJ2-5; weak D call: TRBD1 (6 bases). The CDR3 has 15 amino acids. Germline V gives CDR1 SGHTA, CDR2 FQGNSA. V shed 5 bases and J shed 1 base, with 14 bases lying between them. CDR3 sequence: CASSQTGSLQETQYF. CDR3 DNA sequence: TGTGCCAGCAGCCAGACAGGTTCCCTCCAAGAGACCCAGTACTTC.

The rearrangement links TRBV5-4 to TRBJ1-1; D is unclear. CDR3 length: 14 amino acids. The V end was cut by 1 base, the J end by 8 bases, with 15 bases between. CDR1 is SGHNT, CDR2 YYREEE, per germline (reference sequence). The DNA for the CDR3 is TGTGCCAGCAGCTTGACTGTGGTCTTTGAGGAAGCTTTCTTT. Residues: CASSLTVVFEEAFF.

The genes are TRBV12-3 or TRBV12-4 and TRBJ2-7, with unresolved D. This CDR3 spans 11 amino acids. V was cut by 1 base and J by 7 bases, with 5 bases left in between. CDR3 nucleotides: TGTGCCAGCAGTTTAGTTACAGAGCAGTACTTC. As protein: CASSLVTEQYF.

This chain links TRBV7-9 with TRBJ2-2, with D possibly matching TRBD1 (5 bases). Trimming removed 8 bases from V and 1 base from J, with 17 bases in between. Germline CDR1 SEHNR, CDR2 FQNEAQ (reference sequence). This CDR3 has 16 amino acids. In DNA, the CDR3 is TGTGCCAGCCAGGGCCCGGGCAGGTGGAACACCGGGGAGCTGTTTTTT. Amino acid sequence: CASQGPGRWNTGELFF.

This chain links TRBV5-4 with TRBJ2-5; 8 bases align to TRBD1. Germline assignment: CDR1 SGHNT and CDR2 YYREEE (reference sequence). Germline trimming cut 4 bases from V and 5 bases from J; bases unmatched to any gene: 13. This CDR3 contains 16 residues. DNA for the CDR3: TGTGCCAGCAGCGGGAGGTTACAGGGGGAAGGGGAGACCCAGTACTTC. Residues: CASSGRLQGEGETQYF.

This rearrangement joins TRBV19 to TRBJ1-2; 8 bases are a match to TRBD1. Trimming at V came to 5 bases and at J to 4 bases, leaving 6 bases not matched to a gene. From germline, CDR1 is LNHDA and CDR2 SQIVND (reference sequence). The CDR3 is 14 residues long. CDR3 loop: CASSQDREGYGYTF. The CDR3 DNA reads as TGTGCCAGTAGTCAGGACAGGGAGGGCTATGGCTACACCTTC.